This T cell receptor beta chain was retrieved from a study of T-cell reconstitution after alpha-beta-depleted transplantation in children. Whole-study findings and limits: T-cell counts and diversity at one year following transplant were attributed mainly to newly produced T cells. Diversity of TCRbeta at day 60 was high in some patients, arising from surviving recipient T cells and thymic progenitors. Alpha-beta T cells present about two months after transplant were reported to originate from several hundred expanded graft clones.

Preparation of the TCRbeta library was carried out with unique molecular identifiers. In TCRdb, the PCR reads were re-called with MiXCR into one record per CDR3 protein. The data contain under 300,000 distinct CDR3 sequences, about 9.9% of them singletons. A note on this clonotype: Its antigen is still unknown.

The V and J ends lost 3 bases and 2 bases, in that order; junction bases with no gene match: 7. Germline lookup yields CDR1 LGHDT and CDR2 YNNKEL (reference sequence). The CDR3 runs to 16 residues. This clonotype was obtained from a male patient between 2 and 15 years old who had a stem cell transplant for chronic granulomatous disease, so the T cells may come from the graft donor. The J gene is TRBJ2-7, the V gene TRBV3-1; 10 bases map to TRBD2. The source was peripheral blood, collected 180 days after TCRalphabeta/CD19-depleted stem cell transplant. CDR3 sequence reads: CASSQGPLAGAYEQYF. In DNA, the CDR3 is TGTGCCAGCAGCCAGGGTCCCCTAGCGGGGGCCTACGAGCAGTACTTC.